These 27 T cell receptor beta chains were sequenced from one sample in a study of blood T cell repertoires in COVID-19. Only in-frame clones appear in the TCRdb table, and some are missing; sequencing was by immunoSEQ multiplex PCR. In the table there are some 130,000 clones, around 87% of which are singletons. The sequencing input was peripheral blood. The receptors originated from a woman aged 55 to 70 with acute or convalescent COVID-19.

The V gene is TRBV5-1, the J gene TRBJ2-3; TRBD2 agrees at 12 bases. The CDR3 covers 17 residues. Germline CDR1 and CDR2: SGHRS and YFSETQ. V lost 0 bases and J lost 0; bases outside the gene matches: 2. This CDR3 is CASSLGTSGISTDTQYF. The CDR3 bases are TGCGCCAGCAGCTTGGGGACTAGCGGGATTAGCACAGATACGCAGTATTTT. Combining the CDR3 with reference TRBV5-1 and TRBJ2-3 gives the whole variable domain KAGVTQTPRYLIKTRGQQVTLSCSPISGHRSVSWYQQTPGQGLQFLFEYFSETQRNKGNFPGRFSGRQFSNSRSEMNVSTLELGDSALYLCASSLGTSGISTDTQYFGPGTRLTVL.

The chain carries TRBV18 and TRBJ1-1; D unclear. The germline V gene has CDR1 KGHSH and CDR2 LQKENI. V lost 7 bases to trimming and J lost 2 bases, with 8 bases between them. This CDR3 spans 12 amino acids. In DNA form, the CDR3 reads TGTGCCAGCTTATCAGGTAACACTGAAGCTTTCTTT. Protein: CASLSGNTEAFF.

The CDR3 protein is CASTTYPSGNTIYF. The CDR3 DNA follows: TGTGCCAGTACGACATACCCCTCTGGAAACACCATATATTTT. V usage is TRBV19 and J usage is TRBJ1-3, with D hard to call. With 7 bases removed from V and 0 bases from J, the gap between germline ends came to 10 bases. The CDR3 has 14 amino acids. Germline V lookup: CDR1 LNHDA, CDR2 SQIVND (reference sequence).

This rearrangement joins TRBV19 to TRBJ2-3; D call uncertain. Germline lookup yields CDR1 LNHDA and CDR2 SQIVND (reference sequence). Trimming shortened V by 7 bases and J by 6 bases, and 8 bases separated the two germline ends. CDR3 length: 11 amino acids. CDR3 sequence (DNA): TGTGCCAGTAAGAGGTGGGATACGCAGTATTTT. Protein product: CASKRWDTQYF.

This rearrangement joins TRBV28 to TRBJ1-4, with TRBD1 as a possible D gene (6 bases). The CDR3 totals 15 residues. V gave up 5 bases and J gave up 5 bases, with 15 bases separating them. Germline V gives CDR1 MDHEN, CDR2 SYDVKM. The DNA of the CDR3 is TGTGCCAGCAGTCAAGGGGGGGAGTCAAATGAAAAACTGTTTTTT. This translates into CASSQGGESNEKLFF.

The V call is TRBV19, the J call TRBJ2-7, with 7 bases lining up with TRBD1. CDR3 length: 14 amino acids. With V trimmed by 4 bases and J by 0 bases, 3 bases remained unmatched. Germline CDR1 is LNHDA and CDR2 is SQIVND (reference sequence). CDR3 bases: TGTGCCAGTAGTACCGACAGGGTCTCCTACGAGCAGTACTTC. Its translation is CASSTDRVSYEQYF.

The V gene is TRBV18, the J gene TRBJ1-1; no reliable D call. Germline V gene lookup returns CDR1 KGHSH and CDR2 LQKENI. The CDR3 contains 14 residues. Deletions cut 1 base from V and 4 bases from J, with 10 bases between. CDR3 bases: TGTGCCAGCTCACCACAGAGCGGCAGCACTGAAGCTTTCTTT. Translation gives CASSPQSGSTEAFF.

The CDR3, as DNA: TGTGCCAGCAGTTTTGATCTAGAGGAGACCCAGTACTTC. Its protein is CASSFDLEETQYF. J is TRBJ2-5 and V is TRBV27; no definite D call. The CDR3 is made up of 13 amino acids. CDR1 and CDR2 (germline): MNHEY, SMNVEV (reference sequence). Trimming shortened V by 3 bases and J by 5 bases, and 10 bases separated the two germline ends.

In regard to this clone: One end of the junction fails to match germline, which may point to a read error. The chain's CDR3 is CASSHSGTVDF. DNA for the CDR3: TGTGCCAGCAGCCACTCCGGGACAGTTGACTTC. V gene TRBV7-6 combines with J gene TRBJ2-5; TRBD1 matches at 7 bases. The CDR3 is 11 amino acids. Germline V lookup: CDR1 SGHVS, CDR2 FNYEAQ.

V and J are TRBV30 and TRBJ2-5; D gene unclear. Per the germline V gene, CDR1 is GTSNPN and CDR2 is SVGIG (reference sequence). The CDR3 runs to 12 residues. Trimming left V 2 bases short and J 7 bases short, with 11 bases between. The CDR3 nucleotides are TGTGCCTGGAGTCCCGGGTTGGGGACCCAGTACTTC. Protein: CAWSPGLGTQYF.

This clone was recorded only once. This rearrangement joins TRBV10-2 to TRBJ2-3, with no clear D. The V gene's germline CDR1 is WSHSY and CDR2 SAAADI. Trimming pared 6 bases from V and 6 bases from J, leaving 10 bases between. This CDR3 is built from 12 residues. The CDR3 region is CASRARGDTQYF. The CDR3 DNA follows: TGCGCCAGCAGGGCTAGAGGCGATACGCAGTATTTT.

The gene calls are TRBV14 and TRBJ2-1; TRBD1 matches at 7 bases. V trimming: 0 bases; J trimming: 4 bases; junction bases outside the gene matches: 9. This CDR3 comprises 17 residues. The germline V gene has CDR1 SGHDN and CDR2 FVKESK. CDR3 DNA sequence: TGTGCCAGCAGCCAAGAAGGGCCAGGGGGTTTTTACAATGAGCAGTTCTTC. It encodes CASSQEGPGGFYNEQFF.

The chain recombines TRBV7-2 with TRBJ1-1; tentative D call: TRBD1 (5 bases). CDR3 size: 14 residues. Trimming pared 1 base from V and 0 bases from J, leaving 6 bases between. The germline V gene encodes CDR1 SGHTA and CDR2 FQGNSA. CDR3 in DNA: TGTGCCAGCAGCTTAGGACAGCTGAACACTGAAGCTTTCTTT. As protein: CASSLGQLNTEAFF.

This clone turned up a few times. V is TRBV5-1 and J is TRBJ1-1; D is undetermined. Between the trimmed V and J ends, which lost 4 bases and 5 bases, there was a span of 15 bases. This CDR3 contains 14 residues. Germline values: CDR1 SGHRS, CDR2 YFSETQ. CDR3 bases: TGCGCCAGCAGCCCGGGAGCGGAAAATACTGAAGCTTTCTTT. It is translated as CASSPGAENTEAFF.

J is TRBJ1-1 and V is TRBV11-1; D remains ambiguous. The CDR3 loop spans 14 amino acids. Trimming left V 0 bases short and J 6 bases short, with 11 bases between. In germline, CDR1 is SGHAT, CDR2 FQDESV (reference sequence). The CDR3 is CASSLAPETAEAFF. CDR3 in DNA: TGTGCCAGCAGCTTAGCGCCTGAAACTGCTGAAGCTTTCTTT.

The J gene is TRBJ2-1, the V gene TRBV6-5; D unclear. The V gene lost 5 bases and the J gene lost 4 bases, with 6 bases spanning the gap. CDR1 MNHEY and CDR2 SVGAGI come from the germline V gene. This CDR3 is 12 amino acids long. In DNA form, the CDR3 reads TGTGCCAGCAGTACTGAATACAATGAGCAGTTCTTC. Residues: CASSTEYNEQFF.

This chain links TRBV5-1 with TRBJ2-1; 12 bases agree with TRBD2. V lost 3 bases, J lost 7 bases, and 5 bases stayed unmatched. The CDR3 loop spans 15 amino acids. Germline assignment: CDR1 SGHRS and CDR2 YFSETQ. The CDR3 loop reads CASSSTSGRSNEQFF. The CDR3 region has the DNA TGCGCCAGCAGCTCAACTAGCGGGAGGTCAAATGAGCAGTTCTTC.

This chain links TRBV3-1 (or the pseudogene TRBV3-2) with TRBJ1-2; D is ambiguous. CDR3 size: 15 residues. Germline V gene lookup returns CDR1 LGHDT and CDR2 YNNKEL (reference sequence). V dropped 4 bases and J dropped 0 bases, with 12 bases sitting between them. This chain's CDR3 is CASSPYTEANYGYTF. The CDR3 bases are TGTGCCAGCAGCCCGTACACCGAAGCTAACTATGGCTACACCTTC.

This rearrangement joins TRBV4-1 to TRBJ2-4; 12 nucleotides align to TRBD2. V lost 1 base, J lost 0 bases, and 10 bases stayed unmatched. Germline loops: CDR1 MGHRA, CDR2 YSYEKL. This CDR3 contains 20 residues. The CDR3: CASSQGLAGGAVIAKNIQYF. The DNA for the CDR3 is TGCGCCAGCAGCCAAGGTCTAGCGGGAGGGGCCGTTATAGCCAAAAACATTCAGTACTTC.

V is TRBV19 and J is TRBJ2-1; 9 nucleotides match TRBD2. The germline CDR1 and CDR2 sequences are LNHDA and SQIVND (reference sequence). This CDR3 comprises 16 residues. V shed 3 bases and J 3 bases; nucleotides not matched to a gene: 6. The CDR3 region has the DNA TGTGCCAGTAGTATGGGTAGCGGGAGTCGCTACAATGAGCAGTTCTTC. Translation gives CASSMGSGSRYNEQFF.

This clone was counted between two and nine times. The V call is TRBV6-5, the J call TRBJ1-5, with D maybe TRBD1 (6 bases). The CDR3 spans 13 residues. Germline V lookup: CDR1 MNHEY, CDR2 SVGAGI. V was clipped by 10 bases and J by 3 bases, with 13 bases between them. CDR3 region: CAILQGNNQPQHF. The CDR3 nucleotides are TGTGCCATCCTACAGGGAAACAATCAGCCCCAGCATTTT.

The chain combines TRBV27 with TRBJ2-1; TRBD2 aligns across 10 bases. In germline, CDR1 is MNHEY, CDR2 SMNVEV (reference sequence). V dropped 4 bases and J dropped 8; count of bases not matched to a gene: 5. The CDR3 covers 14 residues. CDR3 protein: CASSSLAGVDEQFF. CDR3 coding DNA: TGTGCCAGCAGTTCCCTAGCGGGAGTCGATGAGCAGTTCTTC.

The J gene is TRBJ1-2, the V gene TRBV19; the match to TRBD1 covers 8 bases. After removal of 4 bases from V and 9 bases from J, the junction contained 4 bases not matched to a gene. The germline CDR1 and CDR2 sequences are LNHDA and SQIVND (reference sequence). The CDR3 contains 12 residues. Written as DNA, the CDR3 is TGTGCCAGTAGTACTCGGACAGGGAGCTACACCTTC. Translated: CASSTRTGSYTF.

V usage is TRBV5-1 and J usage is TRBJ1-3; D is uncertain. CDR1 and CDR2 from the germline V gene are SGHRS and YFSETQ. The CDR3 is 14 residues long. The ends were cut back, 0 bases at V and 2 bases at J, with 6 bases in the middle. CDR3 bases: TGCGCCAGCAGCTTGGAAACAGCTGGAAACACCATATATTTT. Translation gives CASSLETAGNTIYF.

The chain is built from TRBV5-5 and TRBJ2-1; D perhaps matches TRBD2 (6 bases). The CDR3 has 15 amino acids. V gave up 4 bases and J gave up 2 bases, with 13 bases separating them. Germline V CDR1 and CDR2: SGHKS, YYEKEE (reference sequence). The DNA for the CDR3 is TGTGCCAGCAGCAGGCGGGAAGGGCCCTACAATGAGCAGTTCTTC. Translation: CASSRREGPYNEQFF.

The rearrangement joins TRBV19 to TRBJ2-1; 9 bases fit TRBD1. The V and J ends lost 3 bases and 4 bases, in that order; junction bases with no gene match: 7. Germline loops: CDR1 LNHDA, CDR2 SQIVND (reference sequence). The CDR3 is made up of 16 amino acids. The CDR3 DNA is TGTGCCAGTAGTATGGTCGCGGGACAGGGATACAATGAGCAGTTCTTC. It yields the protein CASSMVAGQGYNEQFF.

The chain has TRBV19 and TRBJ1-1, with D perhaps matching TRBD1 (6 bases). The germline CDR1 and CDR2 sequences are LNHDA and SQIVND (reference sequence). This CDR3 is built from 14 residues. Trimming pared 5 bases from V and 2 bases from J, leaving 12 bases between. In DNA, the CDR3 is TGTGCCAGTAGTCCACGGACAGCCAACACTGAAGCTTTCTTT. This gives the protein CASSPRTANTEAFF.